This T cell receptor (beta chain) was sequenced in a study of cytomegalovirus exposure and HLA in healthy donors. The repertoire was sequenced with immunoSEQ multiplex PCR; TCRdb's copy has only in-frame clones and lacks some. The sample has over 150,000 clones; about 90% are singletons. A note on this clone: The antigen is unknown.

Notes on the study in general: For cytomegalovirus status, the classifier reportedly gave diagnoses with high specificity and sensitivity. The authors enumerated 150 to 200 TCR beta chains as linked to cytomegalovirus.

Sequencing was carried out using PBMCs. The source of this sequence is a woman in her late teens or twenties in good health and CMV-seropositive.

The CDR3 spells CASSYSTGGTYEQYF. The CDR3 DNA is TGTGCCAGCAGTTACTCGACGGGGGGGACCTACGAGCAGTACTTC. The gene calls are TRBV6-5 and TRBJ2-5; TRBD2 agrees at 8 bases. With the DNA end fitting TRBJ2-7 better, the J assignment may be wrong. This CDR3 has 15 residues. Per the germline V gene, CDR1 is MNHEY and CDR2 is SVGAGI.